A single TCR beta chain is shown here with its context. Antigen unknown. The ends were cut back, 0 bases at V and 6 bases at J, with 11 bases in the middle. The CDR3 runs 14 residues. In germline, CDR1 is MNHEY, CDR2 SMNVEV (reference sequence). Assay: immunoSEQ multiplex PCR; the TCRdb copy retains only in-frame clones and omits some. The table lists about 150,000 clones, over 90% of them singletons. These data are taken from a study of T cell responses to AZD1222 COVID-19 vaccine. Study-wide results and caveats: Possibly, clonal diversity was underestimated; donors were largely white British and included more females. Sampled repertoires all dated from after the peak T cell response. Spike was spanned by vaccine-associated CD4 TCRs, which were dominant at 160-218 and 743-854. As reported, nearly half of all spike-specific TCRs target variant regions that are unmutated.

The V call is TRBV27, the J call TRBJ1-1; possibly TRBD1 for D (5 bases). The sample here was peripheral blood, taken 28 days after the second AZD1222 dose. This receptor was taken from an adult who received the AZD1222 COVID-19 vaccine. Written as DNA, the CDR3 is TGTGCCAGCAGTTTATCGGTGCCGGGGGCTGAAGCTTTCTTT. Amino acids: CASSLSVPGAEAFF.